This T cell receptor (beta chain) was sequenced in a study of blood T cell repertoires in COVID-19. Study in general: Acute and convalescent COVID-19 specimens originated in the United States, Italy and Spain.

The CDR3 is 13 residues long. The germline V gene encodes CDR1 MRHNA and CDR2 SNTAGT. Trimming stripped 11 bases from V and 0 bases from J, with 10 bases between. Followed over time, Seattle patients had been enrolled while infection was active. Original handling: Nucleated cell number was recorded as an estimate derived from reference gene primer amplification. Sequencing used immunoSEQ multiplex PCR; TCRdb keeps in-frame clones, though not all of them. That table gives V, J and clone size, and the DNA gave D and trimming. Found here are about 320,000 clones, around 89% of them singletons; the top ten hold 1.5% to 2%.

The gene calls are TRBV6-4 and TRBJ2-2; tentative D call: TRBD2 (6 bases). The sequence was obtained from a woman aged 25 to 39 with COVID-19, enrolled during active disease. What was sequenced was peripheral blood. The CDR3 DNA sequence: TGTGCCTATTGCGGGACGAACACCGGGGAGCTGTTTTTT. Amino acid sequence: CAYCGTNTGELFF.